The source of this T cell receptor (beta chain) is a study of blood T cell repertoires in COVID-19. The CDR3 runs 13 residues. From germline, CDR1 is MNHEY and CDR2 SMNVEV (reference sequence). A remark on this clone: The junction departs from the called germline gene at one end, perhaps through a read error.

Generated by immunoSEQ multiplex PCR, the TCRdb table keeps only in-frame clones and is missing some. The table records around 470,000 clones, 80% to 90% of them present only once. Material for sequencing was peripheral blood. This receptor was identified in a man aged 18 to 30 with COVID-19, enrolled during active disease. The V call is TRBV27, the J call TRBJ2-2; D is unclear. The CDR3 protein is CASSLSGTGELFF. CDR3 coding DNA: TGTGCCAGCAGCTTATCCGGGACCGGGGAGCTGTTTTTT.